This T cell receptor (beta chain) was sequenced during a study of T-cell reconstitution after alpha-beta-depleted transplantation in children. Study outcomes and limitations: The origin of high day-60 TCRbeta diversity in some patients lay in surviving recipient T cells and thymic progenitors. The origin of alpha-beta T cells about two months after transplant was reportedly several hundred expanded graft clones. One year post-transplant, T-cell counts and diversity were largely derived from T cells produced anew.

The CDR3 covers 12 residues. Germline V gene lookup returns CDR1 DFQATT and CDR2 SNEGSKA (reference sequence). Trimming cost V 3 bases and J 7 bases; bases outside gene matches: 6. Worth noting for this clonotype: Its antigen remains unknown.

Using unique molecular identifiers, the investigators prepared the TCRbeta library. One entry per CDR3 protein results from TCRdb running MiXCR on the PCR reads. The data hold just under 250,000 distinct CDR3 sequences, with more than 20% observed a single time. The origin of this receptor is a girl aged 2-10 years with Fanconi anemia, due to receive a stem cell transplant. The chain uses TRBV20-1 and TRBJ2-7, with 7 bases identical to TRBD2. This specimen consisted of PBMCs, obtained before TCRalphabeta/CD19-depleted stem cell transplant. CDR3 sequence (DNA): TGCAGTGCTAGGTTCTCGGGGGGTGAGCAGTACTTC. Translating it yields CSARFSGGEQYF.